This T cell receptor (beta chain) derives from a study of CD8+ T cells in alopecia areata. Turning to the study itself: The investigators scored severity in treated patients by the percentage of affected scalp area.

Following extraction, RNA underwent reverse transcription to cDNA, which served as the sequencing template. Sequencing used immunoSEQ multiplex PCR; TCRdb keeps in-frame clones, though not all of them. The data show some 96,000 clones, roughly two thirds seen once. Treatment of the sample: oral pan-JAK inhibitor, 5-10 mg twice daily. Sampling of alopecia areata patients yielded lesional scalp punch biopsies as well as peripheral blood. Regarding this clone: Its matching antigen is unknown.

The CDR3 runs to 17 residues. V was pared by 3 bases and J by 1 base, with 13 bases between. Germline CDR1 SEHNR, CDR2 FQNEAQ (reference sequence). The study's findings and limits: Tofacitinib did not eliminate many expanded lesional clones from scalp or blood. Although TCR sharing was seen in mice, sharing across patients was less clear, possibly for HLA-related reasons.

The sequence came from a human donor with alopecia areata. The chain couples TRBV7-9 to TRBJ1-6; D is undetermined. The specimen was CD8+ T cells sorted from blood, collected at week 4, from a patient treated with tofacitinib. CDR3 loop: CASSFSRGLSYNSPLHF. In DNA, the CDR3 is TGTGCCAGCAGCTTTTCTCGTGGACTTTCCTATAATTCACCCCTCCACTTT.